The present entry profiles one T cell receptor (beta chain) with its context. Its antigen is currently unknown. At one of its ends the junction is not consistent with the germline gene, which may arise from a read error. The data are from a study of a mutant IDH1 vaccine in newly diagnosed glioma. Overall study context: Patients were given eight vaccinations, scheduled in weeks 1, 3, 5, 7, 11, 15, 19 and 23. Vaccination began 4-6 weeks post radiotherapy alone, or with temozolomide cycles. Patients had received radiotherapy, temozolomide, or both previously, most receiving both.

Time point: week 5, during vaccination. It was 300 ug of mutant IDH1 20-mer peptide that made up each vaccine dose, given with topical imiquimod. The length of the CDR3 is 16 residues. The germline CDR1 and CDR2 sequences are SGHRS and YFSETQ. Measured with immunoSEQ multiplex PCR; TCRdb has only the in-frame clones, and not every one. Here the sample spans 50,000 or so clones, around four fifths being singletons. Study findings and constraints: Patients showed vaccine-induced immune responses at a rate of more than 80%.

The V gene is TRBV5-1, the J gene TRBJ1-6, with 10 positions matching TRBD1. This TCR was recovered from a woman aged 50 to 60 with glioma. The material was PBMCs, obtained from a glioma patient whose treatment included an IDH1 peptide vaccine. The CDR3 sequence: CASSKEGQGENSPPHF. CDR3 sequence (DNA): TGCGCCAGCAGCAAGGAAGGACAGGGGGAGAATTCACCCCCCCACTTT. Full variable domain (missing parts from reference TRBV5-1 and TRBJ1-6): KAGVTQTPRYLIKTRGQQVTLSCSPISGHRSVSWYQQTPGQGLQFLFEYFSETQRNKGNFPGRFSGRQFSNSRSEMNVSTLELGDSALYLCASSKEGQGENSPPHFGNGTRLTVT.